The TCR beta chain under discussion was sequenced for a study of T cells in Graves' hyperthyroidism and ophthalmopathy. Study results and limitations: Most thyroid clonotypes expanded above 0.001 appeared in blood too. Prediction of ophthalmopathy progression came a median roughly 6.7 months pre-onset.

Diagnostic decisions used clinical symptoms, serum thyroxine and TRAb, thyroid ultrasound and orbital computed tomography. The source of the PBMCs was 10 ml of fresh peripheral blood. Amplified TCR beta CDR3 regions came from RNA transcripts. With the HTBI primer set, the TCR CDR3 went through a first round of RT-PCR. One entry per CDR3 protein, called by TCRdb with MiXCR from the multiplex PCR reads. The top ten clones hold more than 20% of a sample with about 160,000 distinct CDR3 sequences, roughly 10% of them seen once. This clonotype was detected ten times or more. What it recognizes is unknown. The receptor was isolated from a woman aged 18-29 years with Graves' hyperthyroidism that later progressed to Graves' ophthalmopathy. Specimen: blood.

The chain's CDR3 is CAWRALPGLAAYEQYF. The DNA of the CDR3 is TGTGCCTGGAGGGCACTGCCGGGACTAGCAGCCTACGAGCAGTACTTC. The rearrangement uses TRBV30 and TRBJ2-7, with 9 bases identical to TRBD2. Trimming took 3 bases from V and 2 from J; bases not matched to a gene: 11. The CDR3 consists of 16 residues. Germline V gene sequence: CDR1 GTSNPN, CDR2 SVGIG (reference sequence).